A single T cell receptor (beta chain) is shown here with its context. In the authors' methods: ImmunoSEQ only sent back junction sequences with no quality scores, so filtering was done differently. Sequenced by immunoSEQ multiplex PCR; TCRdb stores in-frame clones only, minus some. V, J and clone size were drawn from that table, and D and trimming were deduced from the DNA. The repertoire holds approximately 530,000 clones, with around 95% as singletons. The source of the sample is a study of shared clonotypes between healthy human individuals. This clonotype was sampled from a woman in her thirties in good health. The sample comprised naive CD4+ T cells sorted from blood. Stated subset: CD45RA+ positively selected.

CDR3 in amino acids: CASSEAGAQGNTIYF. The CDR3 nucleotides are TGTGCCAGCAGTGAGGCGGGGGCGCAAGGAAACACCATATATTTT. The J gene is TRBJ1-3, the V gene TRBV28; D may be TRBD1 (6 bases). From germline, CDR1 is MDHEN and CDR2 SYDVKM. V lost 5 bases to trimming and J lost 4 bases, with 15 bases between them. CDR3 length equals 15 residues.